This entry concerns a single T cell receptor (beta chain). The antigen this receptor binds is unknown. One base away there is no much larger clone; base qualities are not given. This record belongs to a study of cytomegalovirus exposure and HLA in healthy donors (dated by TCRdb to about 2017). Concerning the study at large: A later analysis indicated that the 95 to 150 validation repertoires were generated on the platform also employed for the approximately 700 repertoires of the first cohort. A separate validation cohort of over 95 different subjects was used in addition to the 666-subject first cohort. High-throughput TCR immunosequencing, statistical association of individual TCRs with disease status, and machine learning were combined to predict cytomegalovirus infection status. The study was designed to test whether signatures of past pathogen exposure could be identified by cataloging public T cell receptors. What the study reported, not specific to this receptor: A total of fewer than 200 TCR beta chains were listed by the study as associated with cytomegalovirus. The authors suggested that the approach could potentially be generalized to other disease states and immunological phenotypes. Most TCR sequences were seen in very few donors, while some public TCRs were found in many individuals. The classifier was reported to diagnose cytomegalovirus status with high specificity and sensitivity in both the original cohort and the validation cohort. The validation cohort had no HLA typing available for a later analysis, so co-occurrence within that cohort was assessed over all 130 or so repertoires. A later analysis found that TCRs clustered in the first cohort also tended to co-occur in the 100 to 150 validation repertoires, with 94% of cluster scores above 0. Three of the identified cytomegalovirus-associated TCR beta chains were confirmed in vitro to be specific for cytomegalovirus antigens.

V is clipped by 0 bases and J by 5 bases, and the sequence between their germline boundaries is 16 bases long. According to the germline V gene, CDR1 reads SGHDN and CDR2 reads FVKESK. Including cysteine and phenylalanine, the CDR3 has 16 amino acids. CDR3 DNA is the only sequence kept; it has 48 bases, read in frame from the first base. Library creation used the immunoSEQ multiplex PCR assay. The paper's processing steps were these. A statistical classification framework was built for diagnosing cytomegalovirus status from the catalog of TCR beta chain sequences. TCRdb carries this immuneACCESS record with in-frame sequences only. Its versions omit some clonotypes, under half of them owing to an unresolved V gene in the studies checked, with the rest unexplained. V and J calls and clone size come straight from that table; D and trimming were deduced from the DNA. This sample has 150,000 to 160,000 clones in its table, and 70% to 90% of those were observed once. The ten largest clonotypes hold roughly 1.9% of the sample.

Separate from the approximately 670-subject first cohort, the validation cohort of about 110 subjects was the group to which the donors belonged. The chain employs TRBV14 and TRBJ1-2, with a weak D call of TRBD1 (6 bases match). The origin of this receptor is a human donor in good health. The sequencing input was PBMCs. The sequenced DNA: TGTGCCAGCAGCCAAGATTCGGGGGGGACACGATATGGCTACACCTTC. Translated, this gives CASSQDSGGTRYGYTF.